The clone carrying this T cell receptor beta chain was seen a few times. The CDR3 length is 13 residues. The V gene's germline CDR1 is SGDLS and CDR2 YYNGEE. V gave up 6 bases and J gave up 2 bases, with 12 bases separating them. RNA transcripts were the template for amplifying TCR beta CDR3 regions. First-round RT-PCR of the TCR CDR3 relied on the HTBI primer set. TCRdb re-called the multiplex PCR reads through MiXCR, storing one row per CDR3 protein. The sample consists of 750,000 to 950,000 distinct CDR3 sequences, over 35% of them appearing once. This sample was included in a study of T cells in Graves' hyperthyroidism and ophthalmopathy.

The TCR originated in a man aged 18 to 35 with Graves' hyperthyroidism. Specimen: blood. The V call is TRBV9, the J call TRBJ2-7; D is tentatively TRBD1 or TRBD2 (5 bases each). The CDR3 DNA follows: TGTGCCAGCACCGGGACCGCTACCTACGAGCAGTACTTC. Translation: CASTGTATYEQYF. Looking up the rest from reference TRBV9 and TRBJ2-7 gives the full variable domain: DSGVTQTPKHLITATGQRVTLRCSPRSGDLSVYWYQQSLDQGLQFLIQYYNGEERAKGNILERFSAQQFPDLHSELNLSSLELGDSALYFCASTGTATYEQYFGPGTRLTVT.